This T cell receptor (beta chain) was found in a study of OX40 agonist ivuxolimab in advanced cancers. General notes on the study: Ivuxolimab was an agonistic, fully human IgG2 monoclonal antibody directed against OX40 (CD134), a costimulatory receptor. Intravenous ivuxolimab was administered to patients every 2 weeks at six dose levels: 0.01, 0.1, 0.3, 1.5, 3 and 10 mg/kg. Of the roughly 51 patients in dose escalation, about 20 had hepatocellular carcinoma, some 15 had melanoma, 9 had renal cell carcinoma and 9 had head and neck cancer. A male proportion of around 80% and a mean age of approximately 58 years, ranging from roughly 23 to 80, were recorded for the dose-escalation cohort. Prior anti-PD-1, anti-PD-L1 or anti-CTLA-4 therapy was permitted, and 40% of dose-escalation patients had received checkpoint inhibitors. Partial responses occurred in three dose-escalation patients, of whom one had hepatocellular carcinoma and two had cutaneous melanoma. The point of sequencing TCRbeta in the periphery was to test whether ivuxolimab changed TCR sequence diversity and drove clonal T-cell expansion. The paper reports the monotherapy dose-escalation portion (N ≈ 50 patients) of the phase I ivuxolimab trial.

For sequencing of the TCRbeta CDR3 region, genomic DNA was extracted from the sorted cells. TCRbeta CDR3 regions were sequenced using the immunoSEQ Assay. In its TCRdb copy, this immuneACCESS table keeps in-frame sequences only and misses some clones. Where compared with another copy, unresolved V genes explain less than half of these, and the others have no known cause. Here the sample has some 45,000 clones; 70% to 85% occur a single time. The biggest ten clones account for 2% to 3% of the sample. Comments on this clone: The specificity of this receptor is unknown. No clone much larger than this one lies a single base away; base qualities are absent.

From its cysteine to its phenylalanine, the CDR3 spans 13 amino acids. Left in the record is the CDR3 DNA by itself, 39 bases read in frame from the first base. CDR1 SGHNT and CDR2 YYREEE are derived from the germline V gene (reference sequence). Between the V and J ends, shortened by 2 bases and 7 bases respectively, the junction contains 12 bases. Study-level results and caveats: Antigen specificity was not determined for the clonally expanded peripheral T cells. On average, CD8+ T cells showed more expanded clones than CD4+ T cells after ivuxolimab. At doses of 0.1 to 3.0 mg/kg, clonal expansion of both CD4+ and CD8+ T cells in blood was seen between baseline and week 6. Low levels of normalized T-cell clonal expansion were also shown by some nonresponding patients. In partial responders in the 0.1-3.0 mg/kg groups, normalized peripheral clonal expansion was found to be among the lowest, especially among CD8+ T cells.

Patients with autoimmune disease history or receiving systemic immunosuppression were excluded from the trial. Peripheral blood for TCR sequencing was collected from all dose cohorts at baseline, on cycle 4 day 1, and on cycle 7 day 1. The samples were drawn from a first-in-human, open-label, multicenter phase I dose-escalation trial of ivuxolimab. Adults with locally advanced or metastatic head and neck squamous cell, hepatocellular, melanoma or renal cell carcinoma were enrolled in the trial. Before TCR sequencing, CD4+ T cells and CD8+ T cells from peripheral blood were sorted into separate populations.

This clonotype originated in an adult with an advanced solid tumor such as melanoma, head and neck, liver or kidney cancer. Sequencing used CD4+ or CD8+ T cells sorted from blood, obtained in a trial of the OX40 agonist ivuxolimab. The V gene is TRBV5-4 and the J gene is TRBJ1-2, with no confident D gene call. The CDR3 loop reads CASSLDAESGYTF. The DNA sequence follows: TGTGCCAGCAGCTTAGATGCAGAGTCTGGCTACACCTTC.